Below, 14 T cell receptor beta chains from the same sample are listed, as sequenced in a study of T cell clones after liver transplantation. Repertoires were generated with immunoSEQ multiplex PCR, while TCRdb's copy carries only in-frame clones and drops some. This table has 50,000 to 60,000 clones, around three quarters appearing once. The specimen comprised CD4+ T cells from blood, sampled at the 15-month timepoint. Source of these receptors: a human patient who received a liver transplant. Part of the T cell pool may stem from the graft donor.

This chain connects TRBV4-2 to TRBJ2-1, with D possibly matching TRBD2 (6 bases). The CDR3 totals 15 residues. Per germline, CDR1 LGHNA and CDR2 YNFKEQ. Trimming cost V 0 bases and J 7 bases, with 13 bases left between them. For the CDR3, the DNA is TGTGCCAGCAGCCAAGATAGAACTAGCCGGAATGAGCAGTTCTTC. Translated: CASSQDRTSRNEQFF.

The sample holds a few counts of this clone. The chain has TRBV21-1 and TRBJ2-5; the table calls TRBD1, which could not be checked here. TRBV21-1 counts as a pseudogene. The CDR3 runs 15 residues. The CDR3 DNA sequence: TGTGCCAGCAGCAAACGGGACAGGGGGCGAGAGACCCAGTACTTC. Translated: CASSKRDRGRETQYF.

Turning to this clone: Different DNA sequences within this sample yield the same CDR3. The chain carries TRBV2 and TRBJ2-2; the D gene is possibly TRBD2 (5 bases). V was cut by 4 bases and J by 5 bases, with 8 bases left in between. The CDR3 contains 13 residues. Germline CDR1 is SNHLY and CDR2 is FYNNEI. The CDR3 protein is CASSVSGTGELFF. The CDR3 DNA sequence: TGTGCCAGCAGTGTTTCGGGGACCGGGGAGCTGTTTTTT.

The chain recombines TRBV5-4 with TRBJ1-4; no clear D gene. V gave up 3 bases and J gave up 5 bases, with 11 bases separating them. The germline V gene has CDR1 SGHNT and CDR2 YYREEE (reference sequence). CDR3 length: 14 residues. In nucleotides, the CDR3 is TGTGCCAGCAGCTCCCAGGAGCTCAATGAAAAACTGTTTTTT. It specifies CASSSQELNEKLFF.

The chain carries TRBV19 and TRBJ2-1; 10 nucleotides agree with TRBD1. V shed 4 bases, J shed 3 bases, and the junction held 3 bases outside the gene matches. The CDR3 is 15 residues long. Germline loops: CDR1 LNHDA, CDR2 SQIVND (reference sequence). Written as DNA, the CDR3 is TGTGCCAGTAGTACAAGGACAGGGGGCTACAATGAGCAGTTCTTC. This sequence encodes CASSTRTGGYNEQFF.

This clone was observed a few times. The chain has TRBV2 and TRBJ2-2; D gene unclear. The germline CDR1 and CDR2 sequences are SNHLY and FYNNEI. V was shortened by 8 bases and J by 0 bases, with 10 bases between the two germline ends. This CDR3 region has 14 residues. CDR3 residues: CASRAGTNTGELFF. CDR3 DNA sequence: TGTGCCAGCCGGGCAGGAACGAACACCGGGGAGCTGTTTTTT.

The rearrangement links TRBV7-2 to TRBJ2-1, with D unresolved. Trimming removed 1 base at V and 7 bases at J, with 8 bases between. CDR1 is SGHTA, CDR2 FQGNSA, per germline. The CDR3 spans 13 residues. The CDR3 protein is CASSLGWMNEQFF. In nucleotides, the CDR3 is TGTGCCAGCAGCTTAGGCTGGATGAATGAGCAGTTCTTC.

This chain links TRBV29-1 with TRBJ2-6, with unresolved D. The V end was cut by 3 bases, the J end by 4 bases, with 4 bases between. Germline lookup yields CDR1 SQVTM and CDR2 ANQGSEA. The CDR3 loop spans 12 amino acids. The CDR3 reads CSVDTGANVLTF. The CDR3 DNA follows: TGCAGCGTTGATACAGGGGCCAACGTCCTGACTTTC.

The genes are TRBV4-1 and TRBJ1-4; 7 bases are shared with TRBD1. The CDR3 covers 14 residues. The V segment lost 3 bases and the J segment 5 bases; nucleotides outside the gene matches: 3. Per germline, CDR1 MGHRA and CDR2 YSYEKL. The CDR3 reads CASSQGQTNEKLFF. The CDR3 DNA is TGCGCCAGCAGCCAGGGACAGACAAATGAAAAACTGTTTTTT.

This sequence joins TRBV19 and TRBJ1-5; TRBD1 matches at 7 bases. The CDR3 has 15 amino acids. V dropped 6 bases and J dropped 6; count of bases not matched to a gene: 11. Per the germline V gene, CDR1 is LNHDA and CDR2 is SQIVND (reference sequence). The CDR3 nucleotides read TGTGCCAGTAGGATGACAGGGTCGCCCGGTCAGCCCCAGCATTTT. Encoded protein: CASRMTGSPGQPQHF.

This chain links TRBV6-1 with TRBJ2-1; possible D gene TRBD1, 5 bases. Deletions cut 1 base from V and 6 bases from J, with 13 bases between. Germline CDR1 and CDR2: MNHNS and SASEGT. The CDR3 extends over 15 amino acids. The CDR3 region has the DNA TGTGCCAGCAGTGAAGAAGGGGAACGAAGCAATGAGCAGTTCTTC. This translates into CASSEEGERSNEQFF.

The chain combines TRBV4-1 with TRBJ2-5, with a possible D match to TRBD2 (7 bases). This CDR3 has 15 residues. V shed 0 bases and J shed 7 bases, with 15 bases lying between them. Germline V gives CDR1 MGHRA, CDR2 YSYEKL. CDR3 protein: CASSQDFGGLVTQYF. CDR3 DNA sequence: TGCGCCAGCAGCCAAGACTTCGGGGGGCTCGTGACCCAGTACTTC.

This sequence joins TRBV29-1 and TRBJ2-1; 9 positions agree with TRBD2. The V gene end was trimmed by 4 bases and the J gene end by 4 bases; junction bases not matched to a gene: 8. The CDR3 consists of 15 residues. CDR1 and CDR2 (germline): SQVTM, ANQGSEA. The CDR3 DNA reads TGCAGCGTTGTATTGGGCGGGAGGGGTTACAATGAGCAGTTCTTC. As protein: CSVVLGGRGYNEQFF.

V usage is TRBV15 and J usage is TRBJ1-1; 7 bases map to TRBD1. V dropped 1 base and J dropped 5; count of bases not matched to a gene: 10. The CDR3 is 16 amino acids. Germline CDR1 and CDR2: LNHNV and YYDKDF (reference sequence). CDR3 nucleotides: TGTGCCACCAGCAGAGCGGAGGGGGCGGTCGGTACTGAAGCTTTCTTT. Translating gives CATSRAEGAVGTEAFF.